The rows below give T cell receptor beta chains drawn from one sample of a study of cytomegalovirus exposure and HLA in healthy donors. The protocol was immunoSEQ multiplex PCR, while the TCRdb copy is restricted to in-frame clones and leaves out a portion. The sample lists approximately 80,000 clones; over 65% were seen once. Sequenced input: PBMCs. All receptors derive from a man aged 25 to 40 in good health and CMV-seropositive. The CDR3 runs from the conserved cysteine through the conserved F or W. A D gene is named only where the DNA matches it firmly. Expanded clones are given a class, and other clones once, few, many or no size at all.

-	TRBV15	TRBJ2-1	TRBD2	CATSRYRDYSYNEQFF	TGTGCCACCAGCAGGTACCGGGACTACTCCTACAATGAGCAGTTCTTC
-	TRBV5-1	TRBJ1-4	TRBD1	CASSLGQGAEEKLFF	TGCGCCAGCAGCTTGGGACAGGGGGCAGAAGAAAAACTGTTTTTT
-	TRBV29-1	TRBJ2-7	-	CSVEVAALQYF	TGCAGCGTTGAAGTGGCGGCTCTTCAGTACTTC
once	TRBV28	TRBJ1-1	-	CASRQRQTNTEAFF	TGTGCCAGCAGGCAGAGACAGACGAACACTGAAGCTTTCTTT
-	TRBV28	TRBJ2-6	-	CASSDRRGTGANVLTF	TGTGCCAGCAGCGATCGCAGGGGAACCGGGGCCAACGTCCTGACTTTC
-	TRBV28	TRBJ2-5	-	CASSQSRGLGTLGLETQYF	TGTGCCAGCAGCCAATCACGGGGACTGGGGACCTTGGGACTGGAGACCCAGTACTTC
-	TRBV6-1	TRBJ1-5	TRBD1	CASTPGTGVQPQHF	TGTGCCAGCACTCCTGGGACAGGGGTTCAGCCCCAGCATTTT
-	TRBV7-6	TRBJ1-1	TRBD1	CASRSGQVNTEAFF	TGTGCCAGCAGATCGGGACAGGTGAACACTGAAGCTTTCTTT
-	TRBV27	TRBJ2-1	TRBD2	CASSLAGAYNEQFF	TGTGCCAGCAGTTTAGCGGGGGCCTACAATGAGCAGTTCTTC
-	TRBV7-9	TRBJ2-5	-	CASSLNGARYQETQYF	TGTGCCAGCAGCTTAAATGGGGCGAGGTACCAAGAGACCCAGTACTTC
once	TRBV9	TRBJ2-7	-	CASSVSGSSPEQYF	TGTGCCAGCAGCGTAAGCGGCAGTTCCCCCGAGCAGTACTTC
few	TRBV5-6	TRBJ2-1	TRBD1	CASSLSRGQNEQFF	TGTGCCAGCAGCTTGTCCAGGGGGCAGAATGAGCAGTTCTTC
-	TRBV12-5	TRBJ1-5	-	CASGPSFYSNQPQHF	TGTGCTAGTGGGCCCTCCTTCTATAGCAATCAGCCCCAGCATTTT
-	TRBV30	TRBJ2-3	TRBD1	CAWSVPGQRPTDTQYF	TGTGCCTGGAGTGTACCGGGACAGCGCCCCACAGATACGCAGTATTTT
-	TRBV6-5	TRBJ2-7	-	CASSYSGASYEQYF	TGTGCCAGCAGTTACTCGGGGGCCTCCTACGAGCAGTACTTC
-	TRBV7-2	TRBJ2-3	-	CASSYTRSGDTQYF	TGTGCCAGCAGCTACACACGAAGCGGAGATACGCAGTATTTT
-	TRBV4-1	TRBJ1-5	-	CASSQRDINQPQHF	TGCGCCAGCAGCCAAAGGGACATTAATCAGCCCCAGCATTTT
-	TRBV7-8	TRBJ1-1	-	CASSYGRSTEAFF	TGTGCCAGCAGCTACGGAAGGAGCACTGAAGCTTTCTTT
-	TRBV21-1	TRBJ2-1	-	CASIERGTGASNEQFF	TGTGCCAGCATCGAAAGGGGGACAGGGGCGAGTAATGAGCAGTTCTTC
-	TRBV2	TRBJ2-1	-	CASFSSGEQFF	TGTGCCAGCTTTAGCAGTGGAGAGCAGTTCTTC
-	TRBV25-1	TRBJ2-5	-	CASSEFGLGAQETQYF	TGTGCCAGCAGTGAATTTGGGCTGGGGGCCCAAGAGACCCAGTACTTC
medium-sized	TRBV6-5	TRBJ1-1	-	CASSYPPLSFF	TGTGCCAGCAGTTACCCTCCACTCTCTTTCTTT
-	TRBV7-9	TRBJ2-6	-	CASSQDSSSGANVLTF	TGCGCCAGCAGCCAGGACAGCTCCTCTGGGGCCAACGTCCTGACTTTC
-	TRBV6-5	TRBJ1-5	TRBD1	CASSHRGQPQHF	TGTGCCAGCAGTCACAGGGGTCAGCCCCAGCATTTT
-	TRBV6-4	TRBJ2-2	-	CASSDSEGRGTGELFF	TGTGCCAGCAGTGACTCGGAGGGAAGAGGCACCGGGGAGCTGTTTTTT
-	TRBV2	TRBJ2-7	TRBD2	CASSEETSGPKVYEQYF	TGTGCCAGCAGTGAGGAGACTAGCGGCCCGAAAGTCTACGAGCAGTACTTC
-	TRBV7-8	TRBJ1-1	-	CASSLETGTEAFF	TGTGCCAGCAGCTTAGAAACGGGCACTGAAGCTTTCTTT
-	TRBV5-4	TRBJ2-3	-	CASSSGDPSPTDTQYF	TGTGCCAGCAGCTCCGGGGATCCCAGCCCCACAGATACGCAGTATTTT
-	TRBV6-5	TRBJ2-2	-	CASSPGQSGELFF	TGTGCCAGCAGTCCTGGACAGTCCGGGGAGCTGTTTTTT
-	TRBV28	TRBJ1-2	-	CASSDRTALNYGYTF	TGTGCCAGCAGTGATCGGACAGCTCTTAACTATGGCTACACCTTC
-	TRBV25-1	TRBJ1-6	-	CASSWGTGSSPLNF	-
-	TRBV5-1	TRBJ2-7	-	CASSFPPDRSSYEQYF	TGCGCCAGCAGCTTTCCCCCTGACAGAAGTTCCTACGAGCAGTACTTC
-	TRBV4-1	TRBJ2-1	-	CASSQDESYNEQFF	TGCGCCAGCAGCCAAGATGAGAGTTACAATGAGCAGTTCTTC
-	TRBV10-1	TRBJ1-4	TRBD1	CASSETGAEKLFF	TGCGCCAGCAGTGAGACAGGGGCTGAAAAACTGTTTTTT
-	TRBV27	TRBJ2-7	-	CASSLLGRAGEQYF	TGTGCCAGCAGTTTATTAGGCAGGGCTGGTGAGCAGTACTTC
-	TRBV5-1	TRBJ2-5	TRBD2	CASSLSSGRLETQYF	TGCGCCAGCAGCTTATCTAGCGGGAGGTTGGAGACCCAGTACTTC
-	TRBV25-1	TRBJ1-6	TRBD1	CASRETGGQASPLHF	TGTGCCAGCAGGGAGACAGGGGGACAGGCGTCACCCCTCCACTTT
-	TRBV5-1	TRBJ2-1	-	CASSLEVGAYNEQFF	TGCGCCAGCAGCTTGGAAGTGGGAGCCTACAATGAGCAGTTCTTC
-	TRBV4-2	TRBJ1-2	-	CASSQERGGSNRYTF	TGTGCCAGCAGCCAAGAAAGGGGCGGATCGAATCGCTACACCTTC
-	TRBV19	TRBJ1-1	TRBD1	CASRVPSRGGLNTEAFF	TGTGCCAGTAGAGTCCCATCCCGAGGGGGCCTGAACACTGAAGCTTTCTTT
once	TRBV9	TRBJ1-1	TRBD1	CASSEGIDRVTFF	TGTGCCAGCAGCGAAGGCATTGACAGGGTGACTTTCTTT
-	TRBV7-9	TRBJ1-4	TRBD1	CASSFLGTGYNEKLFF	TGTGCCAGCAGCTTCCTCGGGACAGGGTATAATGAAAAACTGTTTTTT
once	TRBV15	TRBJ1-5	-	CATSRDLEQTSNQPQHF	TGTGCCACCAGCAGAGATCTGGAACAGACTAGCAATCAGCCCCAGCATTTT
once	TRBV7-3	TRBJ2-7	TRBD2	CASSLTGGDYEQYF	TGTGCCAGCAGCTTAACGGGGGGGGACTACGAGCAGTACTTC
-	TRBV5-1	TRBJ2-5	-	CASSLDITWETQYF	TGCGCCAGCAGCTTGGACATAACGTGGGAGACCCAGTACTTC
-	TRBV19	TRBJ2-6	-	CASTGGESSGANVLTF	TGTGCCAGCACAGGGGGGGAATCCTCTGGGGCCAACGTCCTGACTTTC
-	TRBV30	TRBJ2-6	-	CAWSVLVFGANVLTF	TGTGCCTGGAGTGTACTTGTTTTTGGGGCCAACGTCCTGACTTTC
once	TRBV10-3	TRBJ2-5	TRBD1	CAISGQEETQYF	TGTGCCATCAGCGGACAGGAAGAGACCCAGTACTTC
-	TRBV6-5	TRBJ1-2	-	CASSYSGAGGYTF	TGTGCCAGCAGTTACTCGGGGGCTGGCGGCTACACCTTC
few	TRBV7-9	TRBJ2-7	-	CASSQALWSEQYF	TGTGCCAGCAGCCAAGCCCTCTGGAGCGAGCAGTACTTC
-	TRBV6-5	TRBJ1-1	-	CASSYHGEVFSTEAFF	TGTGCCAGCAGTTATCACGGGGAGGTATTTAGCACTGAAGCTTTCTTT
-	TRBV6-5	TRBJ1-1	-	CASSPGGGRAFF	TGTGCCAGCAGTCCCGGGGGGGGAAGAGCTTTCTTT
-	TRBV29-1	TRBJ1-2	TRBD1	CSVGTGPDGYPF	TGCAGCGTGGGGACAGGACCGGATGGCTACCCCTTC
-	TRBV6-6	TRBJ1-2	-	CASSFPQGFYGYTF	TGTGCCAGCAGTTTCCCACAGGGATTCTATGGCTACACCTTC
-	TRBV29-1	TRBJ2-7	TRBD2	CSARVAGVASYEQYF	TGCAGCGCCCGAGTAGCGGGAGTCGCCTCCTACGAGCAGTACTTC
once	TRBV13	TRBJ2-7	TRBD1	CASSPRDRTYEQYF	TGTGCCAGCAGCCCGCGGGACAGGACTTACGAGCAGTACTTC
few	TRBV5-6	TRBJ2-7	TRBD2	CASSSLTLATRSYEQYF	TGTGCCAGCAGCTCCCTGACACTAGCGACCCGTTCCTACGAGCAGTACTTC
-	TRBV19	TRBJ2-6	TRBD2	CASKEGSGDSGANVLTF	TGTGCCAGTAAGGAGGGGAGCGGGGATTCTGGGGCCAACGTCCTGACTTTC
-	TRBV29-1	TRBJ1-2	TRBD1	CSVDEDRGQLDYGYTF	TGCAGCGTTGACGAGGACAGGGGGCAGCTCGACTATGGCTACACCTTC